The 5 T cell receptor beta chains reported below all come from one sample, sequenced in a study of tumor-infiltrating lymphocytes in localized non-small cell lung cancer. Here immunoSEQ multiplex PCR was the method, and the copy in TCRdb shows in-frame clones only, minus some. The table has about 12,000 clones, approximately 84% seen once; the top ten hold roughly 12%. Material for sequencing was lung tumor tissue. These receptors came from a human donor with non-small cell lung cancer.

This chain links TRBV5-4 with TRBJ2-1; D might be TRBD2 (5 bases). The CDR3 is made up of 15 amino acids. V shed 4 bases and J shed 7 bases, with 18 bases lying between them. Germline CDR1 SGHNT, CDR2 YYREEE (reference sequence). Here the CDR3 reads CASSTPEGLGNEQFF. Written as DNA, the CDR3 is TGTGCCAGCAGCACCCCCGAGGGCCTTGGGAATGAGCAGTTCTTC.

The table lists this clone with a few counts. The chain carries TRBV18 and TRBJ1-2; TRBD1 is a possible D gene (5 bases). The CDR3 is 14 residues long. V was trimmed by 4 bases and J by 4 bases, leaving 13 bases between them. Looked up from germline, CDR1 is KGHSH and CDR2 is LQKENI. The chain's CDR3 is CASSRDQGGYGYTF. The CDR3 DNA reads as TGTGCCAGCTCACGCGACCAGGGCGGCTATGGCTACACCTTC.

The chain recombines TRBV30 with TRBJ2-1; TRBD1 matches 7 bases. Trimming cost V 3 bases and J 8 bases; bases outside gene matches: 7. CDR1 and CDR2 from the germline V gene are GTSNPN and SVGIG (reference sequence). The CDR3 totals 13 residues. In DNA form, the CDR3 reads TGTGCCTGGAGGTGGGACAGAGTCGATGAGCAGTTCTTC. Protein sequence: CAWRWDRVDEQFF.

V and J are TRBV2 and TRBJ1-1; 8 nucleotides align to TRBD1. The CDR3 sequence is 14 residues long. Germline V lookup: CDR1 SNHLY, CDR2 FYNNEI. V shed 4 bases, J shed 6 bases, and the junction held 7 bases outside the gene matches. CDR3 sequence (DNA): TGTGCCAGCAGTGTAGACAGGGGTCGGGCTGAAGCTTTCTTT. Its protein is CASSVDRGRAEAFF.

The genes are TRBV19 and TRBJ1-5, with a weak D call TRBD1 (6 bases). This CDR3 has 15 amino acids. Germline CDR1 LNHDA, CDR2 SQIVND (reference sequence). Trimming stripped 6 bases from V and 4 bases from J, with 16 bases between. The CDR3 protein is CASRGAGQGNQPQHF. Written as DNA, the CDR3 is TGTGCCAGTAGGGGGGCGGGGCAGGGGAATCAGCCCCAGCATTTT.